The clone carrying this TCR beta chain has only a few counts. Its antigen is undetermined. One entry per CDR3 protein, called by TCRdb with MiXCR from the 5' RACE reads. The sample carries 35,000 to 50,000 distinct CDR3 sequences, approximately 9.6% recorded once. The data originate from a study of T-cell memory formation after mild COVID-19. The CDR3 covers 13 residues. Germline loops: CDR1 SGHTS, CDR2 YDEGEE. V gave up 4 bases and J gave up 1 base, with 6 bases separating them. Study results and limitations: CD4+ contracting clones were mainly CM and EM; CD8+ ones, EMRA. The appearance of some responding clones in pre-infection memory suggested that cross-reactive memory joined.

The sequenced material came from PBMCs or a T cell subset sorted from them (not recorded which). The receptor comes from an adult woman who had mild COVID-19 (a few samples of this study predate the infection). Cell type and time point are not known. The chain couples TRBV5-8 to TRBJ1-5; no firm D call. The CDR3 is CASSTNSNQPQHF. The CDR3 coding sequence is TGTGCCAGCAGCACAAACAGCAATCAGCCCCAGCATTTT.